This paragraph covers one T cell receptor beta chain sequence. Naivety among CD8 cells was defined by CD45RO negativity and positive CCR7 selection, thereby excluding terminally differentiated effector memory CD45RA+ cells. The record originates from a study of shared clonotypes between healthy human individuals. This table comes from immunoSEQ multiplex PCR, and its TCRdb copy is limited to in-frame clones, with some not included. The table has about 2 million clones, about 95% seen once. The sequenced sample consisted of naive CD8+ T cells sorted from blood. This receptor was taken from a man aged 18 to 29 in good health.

The CDR3 loop reads CASSSRTASYEQYF. The CDR3, as DNA: TGTGCCAGCAGTTCGAGGACAGCCTCCTACGAGCAGTACTTC. The genes are TRBV28 and TRBJ2-7; perhaps TRBD1 as D (6 bases). Germline assignment: CDR1 MDHEN and CDR2 SYDVKM. The CDR3 covers 14 residues. V was pared by 4 bases and J by 0 bases, with 10 bases between.